Reported below is one T cell receptor (beta chain). The antigen remains unidentified. This sample is part of a study of a mutant IDH1 vaccine in newly diagnosed glioma. The overall study: Scheduled at week 35, visit V12 preceded visit V13, held at week 47.

The table came from immunoSEQ multiplex PCR; TCRdb's copy has only in-frame clones and leaves some out. This sample has nearly 55,000 clones, with approximately 80% found just once. The CDR3 consists of 14 residues. Germline-derived CDR1 and CDR2 are MNHEY and SVGAGI. Deletions cut 0 bases from V and 5 bases from J, with 10 bases between. The time point is: week 35, safety follow-up. Mutant IDH1 20-mer peptide, at 300 ug, made up each vaccine dose, with topical imiquimod. The study enrolled donors with new WHO grade 3 or 4 IDH1-mutant, ATRX-lost astrocytomas. Sequenced here: PBMCs, sampled from a glioma patient whose treatment included an IDH1 peptide vaccine. The gene calls are TRBV6-5 and TRBJ1-2; TRBD1 is a possible D gene (5 bases). This receptor was obtained from a woman aged 18 to 35 with glioma. CDR3 nucleotides: TGTGCCAGCAGTTACTCCGACAGCCTTTATGGCTACACCTTC. As protein: CASSYSDSLYGYTF.